This T cell receptor beta chain emerged from a study of molecular identifiers for immune sequencing clone quantification. Findings of the study overall: With a barcode shared among identical TCR molecules, highly expanded clone sizes could be underestimated.

Preparation methods for the bulk TCR libraries were those previously described, with listed TCR primers. TCRdb recomputed calls from the PCR reads with MiXCR, one row per CDR3 protein. The sample carries about 320,000 distinct CDR3 sequences, about 23% recorded once. In the case of this clonotype: What it binds is not known.

Each library that profiled naive CD8 cells came from roughly 20,000 to 1,000,000 sorted cells with 10%, 30% or 50% RNA. Germline V gives CDR1 SGHAT, CDR2 FQNNGV. The CDR3 is 16 residues long. Trimming removed 5 bases at V and 2 bases at J, with 16 bases between. Material for sequencing was naive CD8+ T cells from blood, with Jurkat cell RNA spiked in. Subset meaning: FACS-sorted CD8+CD4-CCR7+CD45RA+ naive T cells. The clonotype originates from a human donor in good health. Some libraries in this study had Jurkat cell RNA spiked in. The J gene is TRBJ2-1, the V gene TRBV11-2; tentatively, D is TRBD2 (6 bases). The CDR3 coding sequence is TGTGCCAGCAGCCCCGGGGGTGGACCACCCTACAATGAGCAGTTCTTC. Its translation: CASSPGGGPPYNEQFF.